These 7 T cell receptor beta chains were all obtained from the same sample, sequenced in a study of tumor-infiltrating lymphocytes in primary liver carcinoma. Co-extraction of RNA and DNA was performed on about 20-32 mg of unsorted bulk tissue. A constant-region primer primed TCR beta cDNA synthesis from about 550 ng of total RNA. Slightly modified ARM-PCR, run as three nested multiplex PCR rounds, produced the TCR beta libraries. TRBV1-TRBV30 forward and Cbeta reverse primers drove the first two roughly 10-cycle rounds. MiXCR was run by TCRdb on the multiplex PCR reads, yielding one entry per CDR3 protein. The sample shows 25,000 to 35,000 distinct CDR3 sequences, roughly four fifths of them seen only once. The specimen was liver tumor tissue from sampling region 5. Stated subset: tumor region T5, tumor centre. These receptor sequences come from a man aged 35-49 years with primary liver carcinoma and hepatitis B virus infection.

This clonotype came up many times. V gene TRBV7-9 combines with J gene TRBJ2-2; 7 nucleotides align to TRBD1. The CDR3 contains 16 residues. Trimming removed 3 bases from V and 3 bases from J; junction bases left unmatched: 7. CDR1 is SEHNR and CDR2 is FQNEAQ in the germline V gene (reference sequence). The CDR3 DNA is TGTGCCAGCAGCTTGAACAGGGGCGGATACACCGGGGAGCTGTTTTTT. Its protein is CASSLNRGGYTGELFF.

This clonotype counts as medium-sized. This chain links TRBV6-5 with TRBJ2-5, with unresolved D. Deletions cut 2 bases from V and 2 bases from J, with 12 bases between. The germline V gene has CDR1 MNHEY and CDR2 SVGAGI. This CDR3 spans 15 amino acids. The DNA for the CDR3 is TGTGCCAGCAGTTACAGCTGGGATGCACAAGAGACCCAGTACTTC. Its protein is CASSYSWDAQETQYF.

Comment on this clonotype: A junction end diverges from the germline sequence, so it may reflect a read error. The chain is built from TRBV12-3 or TRBV12-4 and TRBJ1-2; D is unresolved. This CDR3 is built from 14 residues. CDR3 in DNA: TGTGCCGGCAGTTTAGAACCGACAAGCTGTGGCTACACCTTC. Encoded protein: CAGSLEPTSCGYTF.

V gene TRBV29-1 combines with J gene TRBJ2-1; 12 nucleotides match TRBD2. Unmatched junction bases numbered 9, after V lost 7 bases and J lost 8 bases. The germline CDR1 and CDR2 sequences are SQVTM and ANQGSEA. The CDR3 sequence is 14 residues long. The CDR3 loop reads CSGRLAGVSDEQFF. The CDR3 bases are TGCAGCGGCCGACTAGCGGGAGTTAGCGATGAGCAGTTCTTC.

Concerning this clonotype itself: A much larger clone sits a single nucleotide away, making a read error possible. The gene calls are TRBV28 and TRBJ2-1; 11 bases agree with TRBD2. The CDR3 is made up of 16 amino acids. Germline CDR1 reads MDHEN; CDR2 reads SYDVKM. Trimming took 6 bases from V and 4 from J; bases not matched to a gene: 8. The CDR3 protein is CASRYVTSGIYNEQFF. In nucleotides, the CDR3 is TGTGCCAGCAGATATGTGACTAGCGGGATTTACAATGAGCAGTTCTTC.

Of note for this clonotype: This could be a read error, since a much larger clone is one nucleotide away. V and J are TRBV10-1 and TRBJ2-5, with D unclear. Germline V gives CDR1 WNHNN, CDR2 SYGVQD (reference sequence). The CDR3 contains 13 residues. The CDR3 reads CASGDSCTETQYF. The CDR3 bases are TGCGCCAGCGGTGATTCGTGTACGGAGACCCAGTACTTC.

This chain joins TRBV3-1 and TRBJ1-1; no definite D call. Germline V gives CDR1 LGHDT, CDR2 YNNKEL (reference sequence). CDR3 length: 13 residues. V was trimmed by 1 base and J by 5 bases, leaving 8 bases between them. The CDR3 coding sequence is TGTGCCAGCAGCCAAGGAGAGAGGACTGAAGCTTTCTTT. It is translated as CASSQGERTEAFF. The variable domain in full, with the rest retrieved from reference TRBV3-1 and TRBJ1-1, is DTAVSQTPKYLVTQMGNDKSIKCEQNLGHDTMYWYKQDSKKFLKIMFSYNNKELIINETVPNRFSPKSPDKAHLNLHINSLELGDSAVYFCASSQGERTEAFFGQGTRLTVV.